This T cell receptor beta chain was observed in a study of T cells and copy number aberrations in small-cell lung cancer (dated by TCRdb to 2020 to 2023). Concerning the study at large: Whole-exome sequencing of the same tumor regions was paired with TCR repertoire sequencing so that T cell metrics could be related to mutations and copy number aberrations. Tumor TCR data existed for around 17 patients, while 14 patients had TCR data covering both tumor and normal tissue. Results the study describes overall, beyond this receptor: Every specimen was formalin-fixed paraffin-embedded tissue, a material known to introduce sequencing artifacts. Tumors had lower T-cell density, richness and clonality than adjacent lung tissue, but the difference in density was not significant. The study was limited by a small sample size because surgical resection is uncommon in small-cell lung cancer, and the findings require validation.

The immunoSEQ hsTCRB Kit, with multiplexed V- and J-gene primers, was used to amplify TCR-beta CDR3 regions from genomic DNA. Unique DNA barcodes were added in a second PCR, and samples were pooled together with a negative and a positive control. The pooled TCR-beta libraries were sequenced using a 150-cycle paired-end protocol on an Illumina MiSeq. On the study's bioinformatics: Raw sequencing data were processed by Adaptive Biotechnologies into a report containing normalized, annotated TCR-beta repertoires. T-cell density was computed as TCR-beta templates normalized to usable DNA, which was estimated by amplifying housekeeping genes. Clonality was defined as 1 minus Pielou's evenness, while richness was a count of unique rearrangements. TCRdb retrieved this table from immuneACCESS and kept in-frame rearrangements only. Not all clones are present; in checked studies, unresolved V genes account for under half, and no reason is known for the remainder. The DNA gave D and trimming, while V, J and clone size come from that table. The sample contains some 2,900 clones, around 80% of them found a single time. The ten largest clones represent about a tenth of the sample.

Points on this clone: It has no known antigen specificity. Base-call qualities are not available, and no considerably larger clone is one nucleotide away.

The CDR3 spans 13 residues, from the cysteine through the phenylalanine. The read is trimmed to its CDR3 DNA, 39 bases read in frame from base 1. The germline V gene provides CDR1 SNHLY and CDR2 FYNNEI. Trimming costs V 4 bases and J 1 base, and their ends lie 7 bases apart. Donors were patients with limited-stage small-cell lung cancer who underwent surgical resection in Hangzhou, China, between about 2007 and 2021. Every donor underwent upfront surgery with no preoperative chemotherapy or radiotherapy, and no donor received immunotherapy either before or after surgery. All 20 or so patients in the sequenced cohort were smokers or heavy second-hand smokers. Adjacent normal lung was collected at least 2 cm from the tumor margin and was confirmed morphologically free of malignant cells by two pathologists. The study used multi-region TCR-beta sequencing of resected limited-stage small-cell lung cancers together with tumor-adjacent lung tissue to characterize T cell repertoire heterogeneity. The AllPrep DNA/RNA FFPE Kit (Qiagen) was used to extract genomic DNA from FFPE tissue.

What was sequenced was normal tissue next to the tumor. This TCR was recovered from a man between 60 and 75 years old with small cell lung cancer. This chain is built from TRBV2 and TRBJ2-5; the D gene cannot be named for sure. CDR3 protein: CASSGHSQETQYF. The nucleotide sequence is TGTGCCAGCAGTGGACACTCCCAAGAGACCCAGTACTTC.